The sequence of this T cell receptor beta chain was determined in a study of CXCR3-negative and CXCR3-positive naive CD8 T cells. Comment on this clonotype: The antigen is not known.

The sorter processed each CD8+ T cell subset in triplicate at roughly 280,000 cells apiece. TRB cDNA libraries were made by UMI-labeled 5' RACE. TCRdb reanalyzed the 5' RACE reads, giving one entry per CDR3 protein sequence and no DNA. The specimen's table records under 70,000 distinct CDR3 sequences. Findings and limits, study-wide: Whereas memory cells differed, naive CXCR3-negative and CXCR3-positive cells shared similar TRBV-TRBJ usage. Both of the naive subsets showed about the same high diversity, but memory CD8+ cells had much less.

This CDR3 has 11 amino acids. The chain carries TRBV12-3 or TRBV12-4 and TRBJ1-2. Input material: memory CD8+ T cells from blood. This TCR derives from a human donor in good health. Some clones in this sample may be carry-over from other donors' samples. CDR3 protein: CASSPAAGYTF.